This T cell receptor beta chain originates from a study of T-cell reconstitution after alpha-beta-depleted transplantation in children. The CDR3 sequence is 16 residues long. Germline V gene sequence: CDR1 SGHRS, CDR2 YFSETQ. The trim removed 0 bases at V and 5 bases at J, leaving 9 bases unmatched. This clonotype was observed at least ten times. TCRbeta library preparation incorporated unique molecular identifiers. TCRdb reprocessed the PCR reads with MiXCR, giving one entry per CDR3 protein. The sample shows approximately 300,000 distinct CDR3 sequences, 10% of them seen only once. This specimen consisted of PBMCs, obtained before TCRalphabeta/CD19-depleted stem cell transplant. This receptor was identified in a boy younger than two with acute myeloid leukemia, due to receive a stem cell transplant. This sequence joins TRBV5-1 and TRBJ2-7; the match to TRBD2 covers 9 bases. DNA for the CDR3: TGCGCCAGCAGCTTGGCCCACCGGACTAGCGTCCACGAGCAGTACTTC. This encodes CASSLAHRTSVHEQYF.